The 9 T cell receptor beta chains reported below all come from one sample, sequenced in a study of blood T cell repertoires in COVID-19. The protocol was immunoSEQ multiplex PCR, while the TCRdb copy is restricted to in-frame clones and leaves out a portion. The profile shows under 95,000 clones, around 78% of them singletons. Sequencing was performed on peripheral blood. Receptors were obtained from a human donor in a cohort sampled during active COVID-19.

This CDR3 is CASSDSGQGYSPLHF. The CDR3 nucleotides read TGCGCCAGCAGTGATTCGGGACAGGGGTATTCACCCCTCCACTTT. The gene calls are TRBV10-2 and TRBJ1-6; 10 positions agree with TRBD1. Germline V gene lookup returns CDR1 WSHSY and CDR2 SAAADI. With 3 bases clipped from V and 8 bases from J, the junction kept 4 bases outside the gene matches. CDR3 length: 15 residues.

This clone was seen only once. The chain recombines TRBV5-1 with TRBJ2-3, with D tentatively TRBD1 (6 bases). The V and J ends lost 6 bases and 3 bases respectively, with 14 bases between them. Per the germline V gene, CDR1 is SGHRS and CDR2 is YFSETQ. CDR3 length equals 14 residues. CDR3 loop: CASNLKRGTDTQYF. The CDR3 DNA follows: TGCGCCAGCAACCTGAAAAGGGGGACAGATACGCAGTATTTT.

The rearrangement uses TRBV5-1 and TRBJ2-7, with 11 positions matching TRBD1. The CDR3 totals 16 residues. Losses at the gene ends were 4 bases for V and 5 bases for J; bases not matched to a gene: 11. The V gene's germline CDR1 is SGHRS and CDR2 YFSETQ. The CDR3 protein is CASSLAGDRGINEQYF. As DNA, the CDR3 is TGCGCCAGCAGCCTCGCCGGGGACAGGGGGATCAACGAGCAGTACTTC.

The chain has TRBV28 and TRBJ1-3, with D tentatively TRBD1 (5 bases). V was trimmed by 2 bases and J by 2 bases, leaving 10 bases between them. The length of the CDR3 is 15 residues. CDR1 and CDR2 (germline): MDHEN, SYDVKM. CDR3 bases: TGTGCCAGCAGTTTACAGGGTAGAGCTGGAAACACCATATATTTT. Translation: CASSLQGRAGNTIYF.

This sequence joins TRBV6-2 or TRBV6-3 and TRBJ2-5, with a weak D call TRBD1 (5 bases). The V end lost 5 bases, the J end lost 2 bases, and 30 bases lay between the germline ends. The CDR3 is made up of 20 amino acids. CDR1 and CDR2 from the germline V gene are MNHEY and SVGEGT. CDR3 sequence (DNA): TGTGCCAGCAGTGCTAACCCCAGGGTCAAACTCGGTTCCACACAAGAGACCCAGTACTTC. Translating gives CASSANPRVKLGSTQETQYF.

The CDR3 DNA sequence: TGTGCCAGCAGTTCTCGACAGCCCTCCTATAATTCACCCCTCCACTTT. Its translation: CASSSRQPSYNSPLHF. The V gene is TRBV6-6, the J gene TRBJ1-6; maybe TRBD1 (5 bases). CDR3 length: 16 amino acids. Germline V gene sequence: CDR1 MNHNY, CDR2 SVGAGI (reference sequence). V lost 4 bases to trimming and J lost 0 bases, with 10 bases between them.

This clone was seen just once. V gene TRBV7-9 combines with J gene TRBJ1-2; D is possibly TRBD1 (6 bases). V was shortened by 5 bases and J by 3 bases, with 16 bases between the two germline ends. From germline, CDR1 is SEHNR and CDR2 FQNEAQ (reference sequence). The CDR3 extends over 15 amino acids. The CDR3 reads CASSASGGRDYGYTF. CDR3 sequence (DNA): TGTGCCAGCAGCGCCAGCGGGGGGCGCGACTATGGCTACACCTTC.

The chain joins TRBV18 to TRBJ2-5; D may be TRBD2 (6 bases). Germline-derived CDR1 and CDR2 are KGHSH and LQKENI. Trimming removed 4 bases from V and 1 base from J, with 10 bases in between. This CDR3 comprises 14 residues. The DNA for the CDR3 is TGTGCCAGCTCACGGGACTCGCCCCAAGAGACCCAGTACTTC. Translation: CASSRDSPQETQYF.

The chain has TRBV6-5 and TRBJ2-6; TRBD1 might be the D (5 bases). The germline V gene has CDR1 MNHEY and CDR2 SVGAGI. There are 15 residues in the CDR3. V lost 11 bases to trimming and J lost 0 bases, with 14 bases between them. CDR3 sequence reads: CAARGLYSGANVLTF. Here the CDR3 DNA reads TGTGCCGCAAGGGGTTTGTACTCTGGGGCCAACGTCCTGACTTTC.